Shown below are 8 T cell receptor beta chains from a single sample sequenced in a study of T cells in Graves' hyperthyroidism and ophthalmopathy. TCR beta CDR3 regions were amplified from RNA. The TCR CDR3 was amplified in a first-round RT-PCR using the HTBI primer set. In TCRdb, the multiplex PCR reads were re-called with MiXCR into one record per CDR3 protein. The sample holds approximately 330,000 distinct CDR3 sequences, about 18% seen once. Sequencing input: blood. Every receptor here comes from a woman between 45 and 60 years old with Graves' hyperthyroidism.

The V and J genes are TRBV7-9 and TRBJ1-4, with D unclear. The CDR3 is made up of 12 amino acids. V lost 5 bases to trimming and J lost 5 bases, with 6 bases between them. Germline V gene data show CDR1 as SEHNR and CDR2 as FQNEAQ (reference sequence). In DNA form, the CDR3 reads TGTGCCAGCAGCACGGGCAATGAAAAACTGTTTTTT. Translating gives CASSTGNEKLFF.

The V and J genes are TRBV7-9 and TRBJ2-1; 9 bases agree with TRBD2. V lost 7 bases and J lost 6; bases outside the gene matches: 7. CDR1 and CDR2 (germline): SEHNR, FQNEAQ (reference sequence). The CDR3 loop spans 14 amino acids. Written as DNA, the CDR3 is TGTGCCAGCACCTACCCGGGACTAGCCAATGAGCAGTTCTTC. It codes for CASTYPGLANEQFF.

This clonotype was recorded a few times. V gene TRBV28 combines with J gene TRBJ2-1; D is perhaps TRBD2 (5 bases). The CDR3 covers 15 residues. Germline V lookup: CDR1 MDHEN, CDR2 SYDVKM. The V gene lost 5 bases and the J gene lost 6 bases, with 17 bases spanning the gap. CDR3 coding DNA: TGTGCCAGCAGTCCCCCGAGAGGGTGGTTCAATGAGCAGTTCTTC. The encoded protein is CASSPPRGWFNEQFF.

This clonotype was counted a few times. V usage is TRBV11-2 and J usage is TRBJ1-2; TRBD1 is a possible D gene (5 bases). The germline V gene encodes CDR1 SGHAT and CDR2 FQNNGV. Deletions cut 5 bases from V and 7 bases from J, with 14 bases between. This CDR3 has 13 residues. The CDR3 loop is CASSPTTGGGYTF. CDR3 DNA sequence: TGTGCCAGCAGCCCAACAACGGGGGGTGGCTACACCTTC. The variable domain in full, completed from reference TRBV11-2 and TRBJ1-2, reads EAGVAQSPRYKIIEKRQSVAFWCNPISGHATLYWYQQILGQGPKLLIQFQNNGVVDDSQLPKDRFSAERLKGVDSTLKIQPAKLEDSAVYLCASSPTTGGGYTFGSGTRLTVV.

This clonotype was seen ten or more times. The chain couples TRBV2 to TRBJ2-5, with D possibly matching TRBD2 (6 bases). Germline V gene sequence: CDR1 SNHLY, CDR2 FYNNEI. The CDR3 loop spans 15 amino acids. Trimming took 10 bases from V and 1 from J, leaving 19 bases between them. CDR3 sequence: CATSQEGRSQETQYF. CDR3 sequence (DNA): TGTGCCACTTCACAGGAGGGGAGGAGCCAAGAGACCCAGTACTTC.

This clonotype came up many times. J is TRBJ1-5 and V is TRBV7-6; weak D call: TRBD1 (5 bases). Between the trimmed V and J ends, which lost 6 bases and 2 bases, there was a span of 14 bases. The V gene's germline CDR1 is SGHVS and CDR2 FNYEAQ. CDR3 length: 15 residues. DNA of the CDR3: TGTGCCAGCAGTTTAAACCCGGGGGGCAATCAGCCCCAGCATTTT. It is translated as CASSLNPGGNQPQHF.

This clonotype came up many times. The CDR3 coding sequence is TGTGCCAGCTCACCAAAACAGAGCTCCTACGAGCAGTACGTC. It translates to CASSPKQSSYEQYV. This chain joins TRBV18 and TRBJ2-7, with D unresolved. Trimming shortened V by 2 bases and J by 0 bases, and 8 bases separated the two germline ends. From germline, CDR1 is KGHSH and CDR2 LQKENI. The CDR3 length is 14 residues.

This clonotype was seen at least ten times. CDR3 region: CASSLGERRDPNTEAFF. DNA of the CDR3: TGTGCCAGCAGTTTAGGTGAGAGGAGAGACCCGAACACTGAAGCTTTCTTT. This sequence joins TRBV12-3 or TRBV12-4 and TRBJ1-1; D gene unclear. Trimming stripped 1 base from V and 1 base from J, with 16 bases between. The CDR3 is made up of 17 amino acids.